The 23 T cell receptor beta chains given below trace back to one sample, sequenced in a study of blood T cell repertoires in COVID-19. Generated by immunoSEQ multiplex PCR, the TCRdb table keeps only in-frame clones and is missing some. The sample includes about 92,000 clones, about 83% seen only once; the top ten take 15% to 20%. Sequencing input: peripheral blood. These receptors all stem from a woman in her sixties with COVID-19, enrolled during active disease.

V gene TRBV6-6 combines with J gene TRBJ2-3, with D unclear. Germline lookup yields CDR1 MNHNY and CDR2 SVGAGI (reference sequence). The CDR3 is 13 residues long. The V gene lost 2 bases and the J gene lost 4 bases, with 7 bases spanning the gap. The DNA for the CDR3 is TGTGCCAGCAGTTACAGTAGAGCAGATACGCAGTATTTT. It translates to CASSYSRADTQYF.

The CDR3 DNA reads as TGTGCCAGTAGCCTCCGGACTAGCGGGGTCGCAGATACGCAGTATTTT. Protein sequence: CASSLRTSGVADTQYF. The chain links TRBV19 to TRBJ2-3; 12 nucleotides match TRBD2. Germline CDR1 is LNHDA and CDR2 is SQIVND (reference sequence). There are 16 residues in the CDR3. V was clipped by 6 bases and J by 4 bases; unmatched bases: 8. Full variable domain (rest looked up from reference TRBV19 and TRBJ2-3): DGGITQSPKYLFRKEGQNVTLSCEQNLNHDAMYWYRQDPGQGLRLIYYSQIVNDFQKGDIAEGYSVSREKKESFPLTVTSAQKNPTAFYLCASSLRTSGVADTQYFGPGTRLTVL.

This chain joins TRBV7-2 and TRBJ1-5; D uncertain. Deletions cut 1 base from V and 1 base from J, with 11 bases between. Germline CDR1 SGHTA, CDR2 FQGNSA. This CDR3 has 16 residues. The CDR3 DNA reads TGTGCCAGCAGCTTAGTACCGGGTCAAAGCAATCAGCCCCAGCATTTT. It encodes CASSLVPGQSNQPQHF.

This chain links TRBV28 with TRBJ1-5, with 10 bases identical to TRBD1. Losses at the gene ends were 5 bases for V and 6 bases for J; bases not matched to a gene: 4. The CDR3 has 14 residues. Germline lookup yields CDR1 MDHEN and CDR2 SYDVKM. CDR3 protein: CASSMTGGSQPQHF. CDR3 nucleotides: TGTGCCAGCAGTATGACAGGGGGCTCTCAGCCCCAGCATTTT.

The V and J genes are TRBV5-1 and TRBJ2-7; D may be TRBD2 (5 bases). In germline, CDR1 is SGHRS, CDR2 YFSETQ. The CDR3 length is 14 residues. Trimming left V 1 base short and J 7 bases short, with 15 bases between. This chain's CDR3 is CASSLPSRESEQYF. The CDR3 DNA reads as TGCGCCAGCAGCTTGCCTAGCCGGGAATCTGAGCAGTACTTC.

This clone was seen a handful of times. The chain is built from TRBV5-4 and TRBJ2-7; 8 bases match TRBD1. The CDR3 spans 13 residues. Looked up from germline, CDR1 is SGHNT and CDR2 is YYREEE (reference sequence). With 3 bases clipped from V and 7 bases from J, the junction kept 6 bases outside the gene matches. The CDR3 reads CASSYGQGREQYF. In DNA, the CDR3 is TGTGCCAGCAGCTACGGACAGGGTCGTGAGCAGTACTTC.

The chain uses TRBV2 and TRBJ2-7; D not resolved. CDR3 length: 12 residues. Trimming took 2 bases from V and 3 from J, leaving 5 bases between them. Germline values: CDR1 SNHLY, CDR2 FYNNEI. The CDR3 sequence is CASSERGYEQYF. The DNA of the CDR3 is TGTGCCAGCAGTGAACGCGGCTACGAGCAGTACTTC.

The rearrangement links TRBV10-3 to TRBJ2-5; 7 nucleotides match TRBD2. The V and J ends lost 6 bases and 5 bases, in that order; junction bases with no gene match: 12. The CDR3 is 15 amino acids. The germline V gene encodes CDR1 ENHRY and CDR2 SYGVKD. CDR3 sequence (DNA): TGTGCCATCAGCCCTGGCCTTGCGGGGGTGGAGACCCAGTACTTC. Translation: CAISPGLAGVETQYF.

This clone was observed a single time. The genes are TRBV15 and TRBJ2-3; weak D call: TRBD1 (7 bases). V shed 4 bases and J shed 2 bases, with 13 bases lying between them. This CDR3 region has 15 residues. CDR1 is LNHNV and CDR2 is YYDKDF in the germline V gene (reference sequence). The CDR3, as DNA: TGTGCCACCAGCACCAGGGGGGACGACACAGATACGCAGTATTTT. Its protein product is CATSTRGDDTDTQYF.

The J gene is TRBJ1-5, the V gene TRBV4-3; D is ambiguous. From germline, CDR1 is LGHNA and CDR2 YSLEER. Trimming took off 3 bases at V and 0 bases at J, with 9 bases between the two ends. The CDR3 loop spans 15 amino acids. The CDR3 loop is CASSHSANSNQPQHF. The DNA of the CDR3 is TGCGCCAGCAGCCATTCTGCGAATAGCAATCAGCCCCAGCATTTT.

The chain has TRBV6-2 or TRBV6-3 and TRBJ2-5; 9 bases fit TRBD1. CDR3 size: 14 residues. J was trimmed by 9 bases and V by 6 bases; bases with no gene match: 11. Germline loops: CDR1 MNHEY, CDR2 SVGEGT. CDR3 in DNA: TGTGCCAGCAGCCGGGGACAGGGAAACAGTCCCCAGTACTTC. It is translated as CASSRGQGNSPQYF.

The gene calls are TRBV19 and TRBJ1-2; a weak D match, TRBD1 (5 bases). The CDR3 has 13 amino acids. The V and J ends lost 0 bases and 8 bases respectively, with 10 bases between them. Germline lookup yields CDR1 LNHDA and CDR2 SQIVND (reference sequence). CDR3: CASSIDHRSGYTF. As DNA, the CDR3 is TGTGCCAGTAGTATAGATCACAGGAGCGGCTACACCTTC.

The rearrangement uses TRBV6-2 or TRBV6-3 and TRBJ2-7; 10 positions match TRBD2. The CDR3 runs 14 residues. The germline V gene encodes CDR1 MNHEY and CDR2 SVGEGT. Losses at the gene ends were 4 bases for V and 1 base for J; bases not matched to a gene: 1. This CDR3 is CASSSGLASYEQYF. The CDR3 DNA reads as TGTGCCAGCAGTTCGGGACTAGCGTCCTACGAGCAGTACTTC.

The table lists this clone with a few counts. This chain connects TRBV4-3 to TRBJ2-5; 12 bases match TRBD2. J was trimmed by 3 bases and V by 2 bases; bases with no gene match: 4. Germline loops: CDR1 LGHNA, CDR2 YSLEER. The CDR3 loop spans 16 amino acids. The CDR3 bases are TGCGCCAGCAGCCAACTATCTAGCGGGGGGGAAGAGACCCAGTACTTC. Its protein product is CASSQLSSGGEETQYF.

This chain's CDR3 is CASSPVGALDSPLHF. CDR3 bases: TGTGCCAGCAGCCCCGTGGGGGCTCTAGATTCACCCCTCCACTTT. This sequence joins TRBV3-1 (or the pseudogene TRBV3-2) and TRBJ1-6; weak D call: TRBD1 (6 bases). The V and J ends lost 4 bases and 8 bases respectively, with 15 bases between them. The germline V gene has CDR1 LGHDT and CDR2 YNNKEL (reference sequence). This CDR3 contains 15 residues.

A few counts support this clone. This chain connects TRBV19 to TRBJ1-5, with 8 positions matching TRBD1. Germline V gives CDR1 LNHDA, CDR2 SQIVND (reference sequence). The CDR3 runs to 16 residues. V lost 6 bases and J lost 0; bases outside the gene matches: 7. The CDR3 loop is CASRRPGTGSNQPQHF. The CDR3 DNA reads as TGTGCCAGTAGGCGTCCCGGGACAGGTAGCAATCAGCCCCAGCATTTT.

This clone was counted a single time. This rearrangement joins TRBV9 to TRBJ2-2, with D perhaps matching TRBD1 (6 bases). Germline V CDR1 and CDR2: SGDLS, YYNGEE. CDR3 size: 15 residues. Trimming removed 6 bases at V and 2 bases at J, with 14 bases between. CDR3 sequence: CASIPGTTNTGELFF. The CDR3 DNA sequence: TGTGCCAGCATACCGGGGACAACCAACACCGGGGAGCTGTTTTTT.

The V call is TRBV7-6, the J call TRBJ2-1; maybe TRBD1 (5 bases). With 3 bases removed from V and 12 bases from J, the gap between germline ends came to 12 bases. Germline V lookup: CDR1 SGHVS, CDR2 FNYEAQ. This CDR3 contains 12 residues. The CDR3 here is CASSFLKQGQFF. CDR3 sequence (DNA): TGTGCCAGCAGCTTCTTGAAGCAGGGGCAGTTCTTC.

The CDR3 reads CASSNLAGTQYF. The CDR3, as DNA: TGTGCCAGCAGCAACCTTGCGGGGACCCAGTACTTC. V usage is TRBV9 and J usage is TRBJ2-5; a weak D match, TRBD2 (5 bases). The V end was cut by 4 bases, the J end by 7 bases, with 11 bases between. From germline, CDR1 is SGDLS and CDR2 YYNGEE. The CDR3 has 12 residues.

The chain joins TRBV7-2 to TRBJ2-3, with D unclear. The CDR3 runs 12 residues. V shed 5 bases and J shed 3 bases, with 6 bases lying between them. Germline V gives CDR1 SGHTA, CDR2 FQGNSA. In nucleotides, the CDR3 is TGTGCCAGCAGCCTTCTGACAGATACGCAGTATTTT. Residues: CASSLLTDTQYF.

The chain carries TRBV7-8 and TRBJ1-1; tentative D call: TRBD1 (6 bases). This CDR3 comprises 16 residues. V lost 5 bases and J 7 bases, leaving 23 bases between the germline ends. Germline V gene data show CDR1 as SGHVS and CDR2 as FQNEAQ. CDR3 region: CASSPPGGRGGSEAFF. The CDR3 coding sequence is TGTGCCAGCAGCCCCCCTGGAGGGAGGGGGGGGAGTGAAGCTTTCTTT.

The chain carries TRBV2 and TRBJ1-3, with 7 bases matching TRBD1. With V trimmed by 4 bases and J by 4 bases, 7 bases remained unmatched. The CDR3 runs to 15 residues. Germline CDR1 is SNHLY and CDR2 is FYNNEI. CDR3: CASSVEGANGNTIYF. The CDR3 DNA reads TGTGCCAGCAGTGTGGAGGGGGCGAACGGAAACACCATATATTTT.

The chain is built from TRBV20-1 and TRBJ2-5, with D perhaps matching TRBD2 (6 bases). The germline V gene has CDR1 DFQATT and CDR2 SNEGSKA (reference sequence). The CDR3 length is 13 residues. The V gene lost 3 bases and the J gene lost 5 bases, with 13 bases spanning the gap. The CDR3 loop reads CSASLAGRETQYF. The CDR3 DNA reads TGCAGTGCTAGTCTGGCGGGGAGGGAGACCCAGTACTTC.